This T cell receptor (beta chain) derives from a study of identical twins. In the case of this clonotype: The antigen is undetermined.

The germline CDR1 and CDR2 sequences are MGHDK and SYGVNS. Germline trimming cut 2 bases from V and 4 bases from J; bases unmatched to any gene: 10. The CDR3 is 17 residues long. Each CDR3 protein is one row after TCRdb ran MiXCR on the 5' RACE reads. Counted here are 200,000 to 300,000 distinct CDR3 sequences, roughly 10% occurring once; the ten biggest clones make up 10%. Findings of the study overall: Reduced insertions were recorded for abundant cord blood beta clonotypes, with no such pattern in memory repertoires.

This rearrangement joins TRBV25-1 to TRBJ2-3, with 9 positions matching TRBD2. The receptor's source is a man in his forties or fifties in good health. Sequencing was performed on memory T cells sorted from blood. Written as DNA, the CDR3 is TGTGCCAGCAGTGAAAGAGGAGTAGCGGGGGCCCCAGATACGCAGTATTTT. Protein sequence: CASSERGVAGAPDTQYF.